The clone carrying this T cell receptor beta chain has more than one count but fewer than ten. Antigen specificity is unknown. At one end the junction does not follow the germline gene, possibly because of a read error. These data come from a study of T cells in Graves' hyperthyroidism and ophthalmopathy. General study results and limits: Most clonotypes that expanded in the thyroid above 0.001 also showed up in blood.

RNA transcripts provided the source from which TCR beta CDR3 regions were amplified. When the TCR CDR3 underwent first-round RT-PCR, the HTBI primer set was used. MiXCR, run by TCRdb on the multiplex PCR reads, gives a single entry per CDR3 protein. The sample has around 660,000 distinct CDR3 sequences, about 45% seen once. Looked up from germline, CDR1 is SSHAT and CDR2 is FNYEAQ (reference sequence). CDR3 size: 16 residues. J is TRBJ1-1 and V is TRBV7-7; the D gene is possibly TRBD1 (6 bases). Sequencing input: peripheral blood or thyroid tissue (not recorded which). The source is an adult man with Graves' disease, either hyperthyroidism or ophthalmopathy (not recorded which). This CDR3 reads CASSVAGEEMNTEAFF. The DNA for the CDR3 is TGTGCTAGCAGTGTGGCAGGGGAAGAAATGAACACTGAAGCTTTCTTT.